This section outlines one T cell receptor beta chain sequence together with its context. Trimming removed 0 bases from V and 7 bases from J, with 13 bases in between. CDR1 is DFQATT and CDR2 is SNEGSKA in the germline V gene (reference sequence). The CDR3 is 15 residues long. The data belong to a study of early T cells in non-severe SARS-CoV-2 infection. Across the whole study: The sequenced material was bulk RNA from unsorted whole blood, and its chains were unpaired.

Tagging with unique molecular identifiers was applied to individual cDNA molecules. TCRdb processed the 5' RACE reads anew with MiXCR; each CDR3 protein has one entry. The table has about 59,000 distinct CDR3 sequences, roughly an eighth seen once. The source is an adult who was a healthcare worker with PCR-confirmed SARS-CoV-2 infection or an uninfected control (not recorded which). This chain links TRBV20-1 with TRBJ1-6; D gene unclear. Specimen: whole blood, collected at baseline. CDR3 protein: CSARDEAGGNSPLHF. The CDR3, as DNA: TGCAGTGCTAGAGATGAGGCTGGCGGGAATTCACCCCTCCACTTT.